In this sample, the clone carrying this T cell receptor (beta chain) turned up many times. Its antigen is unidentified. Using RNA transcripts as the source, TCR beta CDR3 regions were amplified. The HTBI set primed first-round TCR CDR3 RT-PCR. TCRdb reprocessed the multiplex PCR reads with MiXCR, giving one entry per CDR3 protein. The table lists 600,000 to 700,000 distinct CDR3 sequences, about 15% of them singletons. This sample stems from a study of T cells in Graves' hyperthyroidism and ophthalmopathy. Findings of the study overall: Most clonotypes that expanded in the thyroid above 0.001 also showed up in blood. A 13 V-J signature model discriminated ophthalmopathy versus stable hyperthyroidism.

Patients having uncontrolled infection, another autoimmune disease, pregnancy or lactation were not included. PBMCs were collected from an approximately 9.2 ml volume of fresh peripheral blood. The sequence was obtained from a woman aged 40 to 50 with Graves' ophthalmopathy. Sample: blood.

The CDR3 reads CSARPTTGTSGRIETQYF. The CDR3 region has the DNA TGCAGTGCTAGACCAACGACCGGGACTAGCGGGAGAATTGAGACCCAGTACTTC. V usage is TRBV20-1 and J usage is TRBJ2-5; TRBD2 aligns across 14 bases. The germline V gene encodes CDR1 DFQATT and CDR2 SNEGSKA (reference sequence). CDR3 length equals 18 residues. The V and J ends lost 2 bases and 5 bases, in that order; junction bases with no gene match: 13.